This TCR beta chain originates from a study of control samples from healthy donors and cancer patients. The junction had 19 bases not matched to a gene; V was cut back by 6 bases and J by 0 bases. CDR1 is SNHLY and CDR2 is FYNNEI in the germline V gene. This CDR3 is 20 amino acids long. Data came from immunoSEQ multiplex PCR; TCRdb stores just in-frame clones and leaves some out. Seen here are roughly 23,000 clones, 83% observed once, and the top ten hold approximately 25%. This clonotype was sampled from a man aged 55 to 70 with head and neck cancer. The source material was PBMCs. The V and J genes are TRBV2 and TRBJ2-4; 8 nucleotides match TRBD2. The CDR3 spells CASSGGPSGSLGLAKNIQYF. In DNA form, the CDR3 reads TGTGCCAGCAGCGGGGGCCCTAGCGGGTCCCTAGGGCTAGCCAAAAACATTCAGTACTTC. Full variable domain (missing parts from reference TRBV2 and TRBJ2-4): EPEVTQTPSHQVTQMGQEVILRCVPISNHLYFYWYRQILGQKVEFLVSFYNNEISEKSEIFDDQFSVERPDGSNFTLKIRSTKLEDSAMYFCASSGGPSGSLGLAKNIQYFGAGTRLSVL.